This TCR beta chain was found in a study of blood T cells in healthy people across ages. Study information: About one barcoded beta molecule was captured per two T cells (by template switching). Whole-study results and caveats: The study could not conclusively compare naive and antigen-experienced cells, given its unsorted PBMCs. Per million T cells, the diversity of TCR beta decreased roughly linearly as age advanced.

The CDR3 has 16 residues. V shed 2 bases and J 7 bases; nucleotides not matched to a gene: 6. From germline, CDR1 is LGHNA and CDR2 YSLEER. As for this clonotype: Its antigen remains unknown.

A second 7 to 11 cycle PCR used barcoded and J-beta primers. TCRdb fed the 5' RACE reads into MiXCR, producing one record per CDR3 protein. The table has about 1.8 million distinct CDR3 sequences, approximately 50% seen once. The chain carries TRBV4-3 and TRBJ1-6; 9 nucleotides line up with TRBD1. Sequenced material: blood. The clonotype originates from a middle-aged woman in good health. The CDR3 loop reads CASSQPTGGGNSPLHF. Here the CDR3 DNA reads TGCGCCAGCAGCCAACCGACAGGGGGAGGGAATTCACCCCTCCACTTT.